This T cell receptor beta chain comes out of a study of post-analysis software for immune sequencing data. Overall study context: The study covered relapsing-remitting, secondary progressive and progressive-relapsing courses of multiple sclerosis. Whole-study findings and limits: Five TRBV segments, including TRBV5-6, TRBV5-1 and TRBV20-1, were more frequent in patients than controls. Pronounced co-clustering by F measure was evident among identically batched samples. Compared against controls, patients with multiple sclerosis displayed significantly lower normalized Chao1 diversity.

As to this clonotype: Its matching antigen is unknown.

Tagging with unique molecular identifiers was a feature of the TCR beta cDNA libraries. TCRdb redid the calling of the PCR reads with MiXCR, one entry per CDR3 protein. The sample shows fewer than 900,000 distinct CDR3 sequences, 40% to 55% of them seen only once. CDR3 size: 16 residues. V lost 0 bases, J lost 3 bases, and 12 bases lay in between. Germline-derived CDR1 and CDR2 are DFQATT and SNEGSKA (reference sequence). The V call is TRBV20-1, the J call TRBJ2-6; TRBD2 is a possible D gene (6 bases). This TCR was sampled from a girl between 5 and 17 years old with multiple sclerosis. The specimen sequenced was blood. DNA for the CDR3: TGCAGTGCTAGAGATCTGTGGGGAGGTGGGGCCAACGTCCTGACTTTC. It is translated as CSARDLWGGGANVLTF.